One and the same sample provided the 23 T cell receptor beta chains below, sequenced in a study of blood T cell repertoires in COVID-19. TCRdb keeps only in-frame clones here, not all; method: immunoSEQ multiplex PCR. The repertoire holds approximately 230,000 clones, with around 83% as singletons. Sequenced sample: peripheral blood. These receptor sequences come from a man at least 80 years old with acute or convalescent COVID-19.

This sequence joins TRBV11-2 and TRBJ2-1, with TRBD1 matching 9 bases. Germline CDR1 reads SGHAT; CDR2 reads FQNNGV. With V trimmed by 2 bases and J by 7 bases, 6 bases remained unmatched. The CDR3 contains 15 residues. The CDR3 nucleotides are TGTGCCAGCAGCTTAACCGGGACAGGGCGAAATGAGCAGTTCTTC. Translated: CASSLTGTGRNEQFF.

CDR3 region: CASSLASGFTDTQYF. DNA for the CDR3: TGTGCCAGCAGCTTAGCTAGCGGATTCACAGATACGCAGTATTTT. This sequence joins TRBV7-2 and TRBJ2-3, with a possible D match to TRBD2 (6 bases). The CDR3 is made up of 15 amino acids. Germline V lookup: CDR1 SGHTA, CDR2 FQGNSA. V was shortened by 0 bases and J by 2 bases, with 9 bases between the two germline ends.

This clone was picked up a small number of times. The genes are TRBV7-2 and TRBJ2-7; the match to TRBD2 covers 8 bases. Germline V CDR1 and CDR2: SGHTA, FQGNSA. CDR3 length: 15 residues. The junction had 7 bases not matched to a gene; V was cut back by 4 bases and J by 2 bases. CDR3 loop: CASSSRGGPPYEQYF. The CDR3 nucleotides read TGTGCCAGCAGCTCCCGGGGGGGGCCCCCCTACGAGCAGTACTTC.

The CDR3 DNA sequence: TGTGCCAGCATGATTTCCAGGGTCAACTATGGCTACACCTTC. Protein product: CASMISRVNYGYTF. The chain uses TRBV2 and TRBJ1-2, with D possibly matching TRBD1 (5 bases). The CDR3 has 14 residues. Between the trimmed V and J ends, which lost 7 bases and 2 bases, there was a span of 14 bases. From germline, CDR1 is SNHLY and CDR2 FYNNEI.

Here the CDR3 reads CASSHRQETQYF. In DNA form, the CDR3 reads TGTGCCAGCAGCCATCGCCAAGAGACCCAGTACTTC. The chain couples TRBV3-1 (or the pseudogene TRBV3-2) to TRBJ2-5, with no clear D. V was shortened by 3 bases and J by 1 base, with 3 bases between the two germline ends. Germline V gene data show CDR1 as LGHDT and CDR2 as YNNKEL (reference sequence). The CDR3 has 12 residues.

V and J are TRBV6-5 and TRBJ1-2; TRBD1 might be the D (5 bases). The germline V gene has CDR1 MNHEY and CDR2 SVGAGI. The V end lost 6 bases, the J end lost 2 bases, and 13 bases lay between the germline ends. The CDR3 spans 14 residues. DNA of the CDR3: TGTGCCAGCAGGCTTGCCGGACAAAACTATGGCTACACCTTC. Encoded protein: CASRLAGQNYGYTF.

About this clone itself: Other DNA variants within this sample encode the same CDR3. This rearrangement joins TRBV18 to TRBJ2-7; the match to TRBD2 covers 9 bases. This CDR3 contains 14 residues. J was trimmed by 0 bases and V by 3 bases; bases with no gene match: 0. The germline CDR1 and CDR2 sequences are KGHSH and LQKENI. CDR3 loop: CASSPTSGSYEQYF. CDR3 in DNA: TGTGCCAGCTCACCGACTAGCGGCTCCTACGAGCAGTACTTC.

The chain joins TRBV18 to TRBJ2-5, with a tentative D call TRBD2 (5 bases). In germline, CDR1 is KGHSH, CDR2 LQKENI. This CDR3 has 14 residues. Between the trimmed V and J ends, which lost 8 bases and 1 base, there was a span of 14 bases. CDR3 residues: CASRHGLAQETQYF. In DNA, the CDR3 is TGTGCCAGCCGACACGGGCTAGCCCAAGAGACCCAGTACTTC.

A note on this clone: The same CDR3 also results from other DNA sequences found in this sample. The gene calls are TRBV19 and TRBJ1-1; no clear D gene. The ends were cut back, 4 bases at V and 2 bases at J, with 5 bases in the middle. The CDR3 has 12 residues. In germline, CDR1 is LNHDA, CDR2 SQIVND (reference sequence). The CDR3 DNA follows: TGTGCCAGTAGTAGACAAAACACTGAAGCTTTCTTT. This sequence encodes CASSRQNTEAFF.

The gene calls are TRBV5-4 and TRBJ2-6; tentatively, D is TRBD2 (7 bases). Germline V CDR1 and CDR2: SGHNT, YYREEE (reference sequence). The V gene lost 4 bases and the J gene lost 0 bases, with 20 bases spanning the gap. The CDR3 runs to 19 residues. In DNA, the CDR3 is TGTGCCAGCAGCCGGGGGGAACAGGGTCCCAACTCTGGGGCCAACGTCCTGACTTTC. Protein product: CASSRGEQGPNSGANVLTF.

The CDR3 is CASSLTGGNYEQYF. As DNA, the CDR3 is TGTGCCAGCAGCTTAACAGGGGGCAATTACGAGCAGTACTTC. V usage is TRBV7-9 and J usage is TRBJ2-7, with 9 bases aligning to TRBD1. Germline V CDR1 and CDR2: SEHNR, FQNEAQ (reference sequence). The CDR3 loop spans 14 amino acids. Trimming at V came to 2 bases and at J to 4 bases, leaving 3 bases not matched to a gene.

This chain uses TRBV7-2 with TRBJ2-3, with D unclear. Germline V lookup: CDR1 SGHTA, CDR2 FQGNSA. V lost 5 bases and J lost 5, with 5 bases in between. CDR3 length equals 11 residues. CDR3 in DNA: TGTGCCAGCAGCCACAAAGATACGCAGTATTTT. Translated: CASSHKDTQYF.

The V and J genes are TRBV24-1 and TRBJ2-5; 8 nucleotides line up with TRBD1. With 5 bases clipped from V and 1 base from J, the junction kept 2 bases outside the gene matches. This CDR3 contains 14 residues. Germline-derived CDR1 and CDR2 are KGHDR and SFDVKD. The CDR3: CATSGTGLQETQYF. The CDR3 bases are TGTGCCACCAGTGGGACAGGGCTCCAAGAGACCCAGTACTTC.

V usage is TRBV10-3 and J usage is TRBJ1-2; D may be TRBD1 (6 bases). The CDR3 spans 12 residues. V was cut by 3 bases and J by 7 bases, with 9 bases left in between. Germline CDR1 is ENHRY and CDR2 is SYGVKD. The DNA for the CDR3 is TGTGCCATCAGTGACGGACAGTTTGGCTACACCTTC. As protein: CAISDGQFGYTF.

The genes are TRBV3-1 (or the pseudogene TRBV3-2) and TRBJ2-2; possibly TRBD1 for D (5 bases). Germline V gene sequence: CDR1 LGHDT, CDR2 YNNKEL (reference sequence). The CDR3 contains 14 residues. Trimming stripped 2 bases from V and 5 bases from J, with 9 bases between. Written as DNA, the CDR3 is TGTGCCAGCAGCCAACAGGGTTGGACCGGGGAGCTGTTTTTT. Its translation: CASSQQGWTGELFF.

This chain links TRBV3-1 (or the pseudogene TRBV3-2) with TRBJ2-7, with no clear D. Germline values: CDR1 LGHDT, CDR2 YNNKEL (reference sequence). V was cut by 1 base and J by 6 bases, with 7 bases left in between. The CDR3 loop spans 12 amino acids. In DNA form, the CDR3 reads TGTGCCAGCAGCCAAGTATTGCGCGAGCAGTACTTC. Protein sequence: CASSQVLREQYF.

The chain joins TRBV30 to TRBJ1-1, with a possible D match to TRBD1 (6 bases). The V end was cut by 3 bases, the J end by 7 bases, with 12 bases between. The germline V gene encodes CDR1 GTSNPN and CDR2 SVGIG (reference sequence). The length of the CDR3 is 12 residues. The CDR3 protein is CAWRTQGREAFF. CDR3 in DNA: TGTGCCTGGAGAACTCAGGGGCGTGAAGCTTTCTTT.

This chain joins TRBV11-2 and TRBJ2-7, with a weak D call TRBD2 (5 bases). The CDR3 loop spans 18 amino acids. V shed 0 bases and J shed 5 bases, with 23 bases lying between them. CDR1 and CDR2 from the germline V gene are SGHAT and FQNNGV. In DNA form, the CDR3 reads TGTGCCAGCAGCTTAGAGCCCCACCTGTCTGGGAGTAAGCACGAGCAGTACTTC. Translating gives CASSLEPHLSGSKHEQYF.

The chain couples TRBV6-1 to TRBJ1-2; the D is unclear. Per the germline V gene, CDR1 is MNHNS and CDR2 is SASEGT. The CDR3 loop spans 13 amino acids. V was trimmed by 3 bases and J by 3 bases, leaving 8 bases between them. CDR3 residues: CASSERTDYGYTF. CDR3 bases: TGTGCCAGCAGTGAGAGAACGGACTATGGCTACACCTTC.

This rearrangement joins TRBV18 to TRBJ2-1; 8 positions match TRBD1. V lost 3 bases to trimming and J lost 8 bases; unmatched junction nucleotides: 3. The CDR3 consists of 13 residues. The germline gives CDR1 KGHSH, CDR2 LQKENI. The DNA of the CDR3 is TGTGCCAGCTCACCTGGACAGGGATATGAGCAGTTCTTC. Translation gives CASSPGQGYEQFF.

This clone appeared a single time. V usage is TRBV6-5 and J usage is TRBJ2-5; a weak D match, TRBD2 (6 bases). V was shortened by 6 bases and J by 5 bases, with 13 bases between the two germline ends. The CDR3 spans 13 residues. CDR1 is MNHEY, CDR2 SVGAGI, per germline. CDR3 protein: CASSRLVRETQYF. DNA of the CDR3: TGTGCCAGCAGCAGACTAGTGCGGGAGACCCAGTACTTC.

The CDR3 DNA reads TGTGCCAGCAGTTTATTAGTTAGCGGGAATATCCACAATGAGCAGTTCTTC. As protein: CASSLLVSGNIHNEQFF. The chain couples TRBV28 to TRBJ2-1, with TRBD2 matching 8 bases. The CDR3 loop spans 17 amino acids. The junction had 10 bases not matched to a gene; V was cut back by 1 base and J by 5 bases. Germline CDR1 is MDHEN and CDR2 is SYDVKM.

The V call is TRBV4-1, the J call TRBJ2-7; D might be TRBD2 (5 bases). The germline gives CDR1 MGHRA, CDR2 YSYEKL. This CDR3 comprises 15 residues. Trimming removed 4 bases from V and 0 bases from J, with 13 bases in between. The CDR3 DNA is TGCGCCAGCAGCCGCCGGACTGACCTCTCCTACGAGCAGTACTTC. It codes for CASSRRTDLSYEQYF.